The present T cell receptor beta chain was sequenced within a study of CD8 T cells in Susac syndrome. Sequencing of TCR beta covered CD8+ and CD4+ T cells obtained from blood. As controls, healthy donors matched for age and sex were used. Negative isolation yielded CD4+ and CD8+ T cells, and FACS enriched TEMRA cells. With random hexamers, roughly 0.45 to 1 ug RNA was reverse transcribed. The method of amplification for TCR beta CDR3 was immunoSEQ multiplex PCR, covering 54 Vbeta and 13 Jbeta. TCRdb reanalysed the immunoSEQ multiplex PCR reads using MiXCR and keeps one entry per CDR3 protein. Among over 95,000 distinct CDR3 sequences listed, about 93% were seen once. The J segment lost 3 bases and the V segment lost 2 bases, leaving 7 bases of the junction unmatched. Germline CDR1 reads SGHDN; CDR2 reads FVKESK. The CDR3 covers 16 residues.

Material: CD4+ T cells from PBMCs. The receptor's source is a human donor in good health. The chain carries TRBV14 and TRBJ2-7; 10 nucleotides match TRBD1. In DNA form, the CDR3 reads TGTGCCAGCAGCCAACCCGGGACAGGGGTCAACTACGAGCAGTACTTC. Protein sequence: CASSQPGTGVNYEQYF.